These 9 T cell receptor beta chains originate from one sample sequenced in a study of blood T cell repertoires in COVID-19. Here immunoSEQ multiplex PCR was the method, and the copy in TCRdb shows in-frame clones only, minus some. The sample contains roughly 190,000 clones, 84% of which appear only once. Sequenced: peripheral blood. The source is a human donor in a cohort sampled during active COVID-19.

J is TRBJ1-4 and V is TRBV6-5; TRBD1 might be the D (6 bases). Looked up from germline, CDR1 is MNHEY and CDR2 is SVGAGI. The CDR3 is 14 residues long. Trimming pared 0 bases from V and 8 bases from J, leaving 10 bases between. The CDR3 reads CASSYSGGPEKLFF. The CDR3 DNA reads TGTGCCAGCAGTTACTCCGGGGGGCCAGAAAAACTGTTTTTT.

The chain is built from TRBV4-1 and TRBJ1-4; possible D gene TRBD1, 6 bases. CDR3 length equals 16 residues. From germline, CDR1 is MGHRA and CDR2 YSYEKL. Trimming removed 4 bases from V and 1 base from J, with 13 bases in between. CDR3 sequence reads: CASSPRGEGTNEKLFF. DNA for the CDR3: TGCGCCAGCAGCCCCAGGGGCGAGGGAACTAATGAAAAACTGTTTTTT.

V usage is TRBV19 and J usage is TRBJ1-3; D is unresolved. CDR3 length equals 15 residues. Per germline, CDR1 LNHDA and CDR2 SQIVND (reference sequence). V was shortened by 6 bases and J by 0 bases, with 12 bases between the two germline ends. The CDR3 DNA follows: TGTGCCAGTAGCCGACAAATACACTCTGGAAACACCATATATTTT. This codes for CASSRQIHSGNTIYF.

This rearrangement joins TRBV7-9 to TRBJ2-4; possible D gene TRBD1, 6 bases. The CDR3 length is 19 residues. Germline loops: CDR1 SEHNR, CDR2 FQNEAQ (reference sequence). Trimming stripped 2 bases from V and 0 bases from J, with 20 bases between. The CDR3, as DNA: TGTGCCAGCAGCTTAAAAATAGGGCGAGAGGGGGTAGCCAAAAACATTCAGTACTTC. It is translated as CASSLKIGREGVAKNIQYF.

The chain carries TRBV30 and TRBJ2-3; no clear D. The CDR3 totals 11 residues. Germline CDR1 and CDR2: GTSNPN and SVGIG (reference sequence). The V and J ends lost 2 bases and 5 bases respectively, with 5 bases between them. CDR3 residues: CAWSRRDTQYF. CDR3 coding DNA: TGTGCCTGGAGTCGTCGAGATACGCAGTATTTT. Full variable domain (rest looked up from reference TRBV30 and TRBJ2-3): SQTIHQWPATLVQPVGSPLSLECTVEGTSNPNLYWYRQAAGRGLQLLFYSVGIGQISSEVPQNLSASRPQDRQFILSSKKLLLSDSGFYLCAWSRRDTQYFGPGTRLTVL.

This sequence joins TRBV10-3 and TRBJ2-3, with TRBD1 matching 9 bases. Trimming cost V 2 bases and J 3 bases; bases outside gene matches: 3. This CDR3 contains 15 residues. Per the germline V gene, CDR1 is ENHRY and CDR2 is SYGVKD. CDR3 residues: CAISEGTGWTDTQYF. The CDR3 DNA is TGTGCCATCAGTGAGGGGACAGGGTGGACAGATACGCAGTATTTT.

This clone is a singleton in its sample. The chain carries TRBV19 and TRBJ2-3; maybe TRBD2 (6 bases). The V gene lost 1 base and the J gene lost 9 bases, with 14 bases spanning the gap. This CDR3 comprises 14 residues. Germline V gene data show CDR1 as LNHDA and CDR2 as SQIVND (reference sequence). The CDR3 is CASSIGGRSGTQYF. In DNA, the CDR3 is TGTGCCAGTAGTATAGGTGGCAGAAGCGGGACGCAGTATTTT. Supplemented by reference TRBV19 and TRBJ2-3, the full variable domain reads DGGITQSPKYLFRKEGQNVTLSCEQNLNHDAMYWYRQDPGQGLRLIYYSQIVNDFQKGDIAEGYSVSREKKESFPLTVTSAQKNPTAFYLCASSIGGRSGTQYFGPGTRLTVL.

This sequence joins TRBV5-1 and TRBJ1-4, with TRBD1 as a possible D gene (6 bases). CDR3 length equals 15 residues. Germline-derived CDR1 and CDR2 are SGHRS and YFSETQ. Trimming cost V 3 bases and J 0 bases, with 9 bases left between them. The CDR3 sequence is CASSSPGATNEKLFF. DNA of the CDR3: TGCGCCAGCAGCTCCCCAGGGGCAACTAATGAAAAACTGTTTTTT.

The V gene is TRBV7-6, the J gene TRBJ2-2; a weak D match, TRBD2 (5 bases). Looked up from germline, CDR1 is SGHVS and CDR2 is FNYEAQ. CDR3 length equals 15 residues. V dropped 1 base and J dropped 2 bases, with 8 bases sitting between them. Written as DNA, the CDR3 is TGTGCCAGCAGCTTAGGGACTCACAACACCGGGGAGCTGTTTTTT. Its translation is CASSLGTHNTGELFF.